These 27 T cell receptor beta chains share one sample of origin, sequenced in a study of shared clonotypes between healthy human individuals. Naive-designated CD8 cells lacked CD45RO, were positively enriched for CCR7, and omitted terminally differentiated effector memory CD45RA+ cells. Profiled with immunoSEQ multiplex PCR; TCRdb holds only in-frame clones, not every one. The table includes 1.5 million to 2.5 million clones, approximately 94% detected once. The sequenced sample consisted of naive CD8+ T cells sorted from blood. These receptors were collected from a man aged 18 to 30 in good health.

J is TRBJ1-2 and V is TRBV5-6; D gene uncertain. V was pared by 2 bases and J by 7 bases, with 12 bases between. The CDR3 has 13 amino acids. Germline V CDR1 and CDR2: SGHDT, YYEEEE. CDR3 sequence reads: CASSFSLEGGYTF. Written as DNA, the CDR3 is TGTGCCAGCAGCTTCTCGCTTGAGGGTGGCTACACCTTC.

J is TRBJ1-6 and V is TRBV9; tentatively, D is TRBD1 (6 bases). Germline CDR1 reads SGDLS; CDR2 reads YYNGEE. This CDR3 spans 15 amino acids. Trimming left V 3 bases short and J 6 bases short, with 13 bases between. The CDR3 spells CASSAEDSLNSPLHF. As DNA, the CDR3 is TGTGCCAGCAGCGCTGAGGACAGCCTTAATTCACCCCTCCACTTT.

Comments on this clone: This sample includes further DNA sequences coding for the same CDR3. Here the CDR3 DNA reads TGTGCCAGCAGCGTAGGAGCGGGCTCCTACAATGAGCAGTTCTTC. It is translated as CASSVGAGSYNEQFF. This rearrangement joins TRBV9 to TRBJ2-1, with a weak D call TRBD2 (6 bases). The CDR3 covers 15 residues. Germline V gene lookup returns CDR1 SGDLS and CDR2 YYNGEE. Between the trimmed V and J ends, which lost 0 bases and 0 bases, there was a span of 7 bases.

V is TRBV5-4 and J is TRBJ2-7; D not resolved. Trimming took off 0 bases at V and 3 bases at J, with 7 bases between the two ends. Germline lookup yields CDR1 SGHNT and CDR2 YYREEE (reference sequence). CDR3 size: 13 residues. The CDR3 reads CASSLGRFYEQYF. CDR3 DNA: TGTGCCAGCAGCTTGGGGCGGTTCTACGAGCAGTACTTC.

Points on this clone: Other DNA sequences within the sample encode an identical CDR3. J is TRBJ1-5 and V is TRBV27; D possibly corresponds to TRBD1 (6 bases). V was shortened by 2 bases and J by 7 bases, with 12 bases between the two germline ends. The CDR3 covers 14 residues. Germline lookup yields CDR1 MNHEY and CDR2 SMNVEV (reference sequence). The CDR3 DNA sequence: TGTGCCAGCAGTTTAAGCAGGGGAGGCCAGCCCCAGCATTTT. It codes for CASSLSRGGQPQHF.

The chain is built from TRBV7-6 and TRBJ2-2; 7 nucleotides match TRBD1. With V trimmed by 5 bases and J by 0 bases, 12 bases remained unmatched. The V gene's germline CDR1 is SGHVS and CDR2 FNYEAQ. The CDR3 has 18 residues. The CDR3 loop is CASSPAVGQGANTGELFF. The CDR3 region has the DNA TGTGCCAGCAGCCCCGCGGTAGGGCAGGGGGCGAACACCGGGGAGCTGTTTTTT. Variable domain in full (rest from reference TRBV7-6 and TRBJ2-2): GAGVSQSPRYKVTKRGQDVALRCDPISGHVSLYWYRQALGQGPEFLTYFNYEAQQDKSGLPNDRFSAERPEGSISTLTIQRTEQRDSAMYRCASSPAVGQGANTGELFFGEGSRLTVL.

The J gene is TRBJ1-2, the V gene TRBV27, with D unresolved. The V end lost 5 bases, the J end lost 2 bases, and 9 bases lay between the germline ends. The CDR3 loop spans 13 amino acids. Germline assignment: CDR1 MNHEY and CDR2 SMNVEV (reference sequence). CDR3: CASSPTKNYGYTF. The CDR3 DNA sequence: TGTGCCAGCAGTCCAACAAAGAACTATGGCTACACCTTC.

The chain joins TRBV10-2 to TRBJ1-2, with 7 bases fitting TRBD1. This CDR3 has 12 amino acids. CDR1 is WSHSY, CDR2 SAAADI, per germline. Trimming at V came to 9 bases and at J to 5 bases, leaving 6 bases not matched to a gene. CDR3 residues: CASWDSNYGYTF. The CDR3 bases are TGCGCCAGTTGGGACAGTAATTATGGCTACACCTTC.

The chain employs TRBV5-6 and TRBJ2-7; 12 nucleotides match TRBD2. The V and J ends lost 4 bases and 3 bases, in that order; junction bases with no gene match: 14. There are 18 residues in the CDR3. Germline assignment: CDR1 SGHDT and CDR2 YYEEEE. CDR3 bases: TGTGCCAGCAGCCCTACCAATCAACCGGGACTAGCGGGCTACGAGCAGTACTTC. Translation gives CASSPTNQPGLAGYEQYF.

On this clone itself: This specimen includes other DNA sequences encoding the same CDR3. The rearrangement joins TRBV7-9 to TRBJ1-2, with D hard to call. The V end was cut by 1 base, the J end by 0 bases, with 9 bases between. Germline V gene data show CDR1 as SEHNR and CDR2 as FQNEAQ (reference sequence). This CDR3 has 15 residues. The CDR3, as DNA: TGTGCCAGCAGCTTAGGGACGGGGACTAACTATGGCTACACCTTC. Translation gives CASSLGTGTNYGYTF.

The chain couples TRBV30 to TRBJ2-7; D is unresolved. The germline V gene has CDR1 GTSNPN and CDR2 SVGIG (reference sequence). V gave up 2 bases and J gave up 3 bases, with 14 bases separating them. The length of the CDR3 is 14 residues. The CDR3 coding sequence is TGTGCCTGGAGTCTCGCCTCCCGGAACTACGAGCAGTACTTC. Its protein is CAWSLASRNYEQYF. Complete variable domain (other parts from reference TRBV30 and TRBJ2-7): SQTIHQWPATLVQPVGSPLSLECTVEGTSNPNLYWYRQAAGRGLQLLFYSVGIGQISSEVPQNLSASRPQDRQFILSSKKLLLSDSGFYLCAWSLASRNYEQYFGPGTRLTVT.

CDR3 sequence: CASSPTVGGRDEQYF. The CDR3 DNA follows: TGTGCCAGCAGCCCTACGGTGGGAGGGCGGGACGAGCAGTACTTC. The rearrangement uses TRBV5-6 and TRBJ2-7, with 7 bases identical to TRBD2. CDR3 size: 15 residues. J was trimmed by 5 bases and V by 4 bases; bases with no gene match: 12. Germline V lookup: CDR1 SGHDT, CDR2 YYEEEE.

CDR3 in DNA: TGTGCCACCACAATAGACGGGTCGGCCAGCACTGAAGCTTTCTTT. Protein: CATTIDGSASTEAFF. The rearrangement uses TRBV10-3 and TRBJ1-1; no firm D call. The CDR3 has 15 residues. V was shortened by 10 bases and J by 4 bases, with 22 bases between the two germline ends. Germline CDR1 is ENHRY and CDR2 is SYGVKD.

V is TRBV27 and J is TRBJ2-7; tentative D call: TRBD2 (5 bases). The CDR3 has 14 amino acids. Trimming removed 3 bases at V and 4 bases at J, with 13 bases between. Germline CDR1 is MNHEY and CDR2 is SMNVEV (reference sequence). The CDR3 protein is CASSLAGNEYEQYF. CDR3 in DNA: TGTGCCAGCAGTTTGGCCGGGAATGAGTACGAGCAGTACTTC.

CDR3 residues: CASSWGPPEQFF. The CDR3 coding sequence is TGTGCCAGCAGCTGGGGGCCTCCTGAGCAGTTCTTC. The chain couples TRBV5-4 to TRBJ2-1; TRBD1 is a possible D gene (6 bases). V was pared by 3 bases and J by 9 bases, with 10 bases between. The CDR3 contains 12 residues. From germline, CDR1 is SGHNT and CDR2 YYREEE (reference sequence).

The table lists this clone with a count of one. The chain has TRBV2 and TRBJ1-5; a possible D gene is TRBD1 (5 bases). The CDR3 runs to 12 residues. V was trimmed by 0 bases and J by 12 bases, leaving 9 bases between them. Germline CDR1 is SNHLY and CDR2 is FYNNEI. CDR3: CASSEAEGLQHF. The CDR3 coding sequence is TGTGCCAGCAGTGAAGCCGAGGGGCTCCAGCATTTT.

The chain couples TRBV5-1 to TRBJ2-7, with 11 bases aligning to TRBD2. The germline CDR1 and CDR2 sequences are SGHRS and YFSETQ. The trim removed 4 bases at V and 2 bases at J, leaving 11 bases unmatched. The CDR3 runs 17 residues. In nucleotides, the CDR3 is TGCGCCAGCAGCCCCCGGCTAGCGGGAGGAGTTGCCTACGAGCAGTACTTC. Its protein is CASSPRLAGGVAYEQYF.

The V gene is TRBV5-1, the J gene TRBJ1-1; weak D call: TRBD1 (6 bases). Trimming shortened V by 4 bases and J by 0 bases, and 19 bases separated the two germline ends. The CDR3 has 17 residues. The V gene's germline CDR1 is SGHRS and CDR2 YFSETQ. DNA of the CDR3: TGCGCCAGCAGCACCGACCCGGACAGCTTCATGAACACTGAAGCTTTCTTT. This codes for CASSTDPDSFMNTEAFF. Full variable domain (rest looked up from reference TRBV5-1 and TRBJ1-1): KAGVTQTPRYLIKTRGQQVTLSCSPISGHRSVSWYQQTPGQGLQFLFEYFSETQRNKGNFPGRFSGRQFSNSRSEMNVSTLELGDSALYLCASSTDPDSFMNTEAFFGQGTRLTVV.

The rearrangement joins TRBV15 to TRBJ2-6; perhaps TRBD1 as D (5 bases). Germline CDR1 and CDR2: LNHNV and YYDKDF (reference sequence). The CDR3 is 16 amino acids. Trimming removed 1 base from V and 2 bases from J, with 9 bases in between. The CDR3 bases are TGTGCCACCAGCAGAGGGGGCTGGACTGGGGCCAACGTCCTGACTTTC. As protein: CATSRGGWTGANVLTF.

The chain has TRBV4-1 and TRBJ1-1, with a possible D match to TRBD1 (5 bases). Trimming stripped 3 bases from V and 0 bases from J, with 8 bases between. Germline-derived CDR1 and CDR2 are MGHRA and YSYEKL. The CDR3 has 14 amino acids. CDR3 residues: CASSHQGLNTEAFF. The CDR3 bases are TGCGCCAGCAGCCACCAGGGCTTGAACACTGAAGCTTTCTTT.

A single count supports this clone. The V call is TRBV4-3, the J call TRBJ2-3; D remains ambiguous. Germline CDR1 and CDR2: LGHNA and YSLEER. The CDR3 extends over 14 amino acids. The V gene lost 2 bases and the J gene lost 4 bases, with 10 bases spanning the gap. This CDR3 reads CASSQSSAADTQYF. For the CDR3, the DNA is TGCGCCAGCAGCCAATCAAGTGCCGCAGATACGCAGTATTTT.

This clone appeared a few times. V gene TRBV4-1 combines with J gene TRBJ1-2; no clear D gene. Germline values: CDR1 MGHRA, CDR2 YSYEKL. Between the trimmed V and J ends, which lost 1 base and 8 bases, there was a span of 5 bases. This CDR3 comprises 11 residues. The CDR3 sequence is CASSQVGGYTF. The CDR3 DNA sequence: TGCGCCAGCAGCCAAGTGGGGGGCTACACCTTC.

J is TRBJ2-7 and V is TRBV18, with D maybe TRBD1 (5 bases). This CDR3 has 14 amino acids. Trimming stripped 3 bases from V and 3 bases from J, with 12 bases between. CDR1 is KGHSH, CDR2 LQKENI, per germline. As DNA, the CDR3 is TGTGCCAGCTCACCGACCGACAGCTTCTACGAGCAGTACTTC. Translation: CASSPTDSFYEQYF.

The genes are TRBV29-1 and TRBJ2-1; D may be TRBD2 (6 bases). This CDR3 spans 14 amino acids. Germline CDR1 is SQVTM and CDR2 is ANQGSEA. V was cut by 6 bases and J by 7 bases, with 19 bases left in between. The CDR3 loop is CSVSRSYGGNEQFF. In DNA form, the CDR3 reads TGCAGCGTGTCCAGGAGTTACGGGGGAAATGAGCAGTTCTTC.

This rearrangement joins TRBV30 to TRBJ2-1; TRBD2 agrees at 9 bases. CDR3 length: 15 residues. V shed 2 bases and J 7 bases; nucleotides not matched to a gene: 9. Germline CDR1 and CDR2: GTSNPN and SVGIG (reference sequence). The CDR3 region is CAWSWGAGGPNEQFF. CDR3 DNA sequence: TGTGCCTGGAGTTGGGGAGCGGGAGGCCCGAATGAGCAGTTCTTC.

The rearrangement uses TRBV29-1 and TRBJ2-5, with D possibly being TRBD1 (6 bases). V was shortened by 1 base and J by 5 bases, with 17 bases between the two germline ends. The CDR3 sequence is 15 residues long. Germline V gene sequence: CDR1 SQVTM, CDR2 ANQGSEA. The CDR3 region is CSVEGTATIGETQYF. The DNA of the CDR3 is TGCAGCGTTGAAGGGACAGCGACCATCGGGGAGACCCAGTACTTC. Based on the CDR3 plus reference TRBV29-1 and TRBJ2-5, the full variable domain is SAVISQKPSRDICQRGTSLTIQCQVDSQVTMMFWYRQQPGQSLTLIATANQGSEATYESGFVIDKFPISRPNLTFSTLTVSNMSPEDSSIYLCSVEGTATIGETQYFGPGTRLLVL.

The J gene is TRBJ1-4, the V gene TRBV5-4; 7 bases are shared with TRBD1. The CDR3 has 13 amino acids. CDR1 SGHNT and CDR2 YYREEE come from the germline V gene (reference sequence). Trimming took 4 bases from V and 13 from J; bases not matched to a gene: 10. CDR3 nucleotides: TGTGCCAGCAGCGACTGGACAGGCTCTGTACTGTTTTTT. It codes for CASSDWTGSVLFF.